This TCR beta chain comes out of a study of shared clonotypes between healthy human individuals. Study as a whole: The study used three CD4 naive, three CD4 memory, two CD8 naive and one CD8 memory plate per donor.

Germline CDR1 reads MNHEY; CDR2 reads SVGAGI. CDR3 length: 12 residues. V lost 0 bases and J 9 bases, leaving 6 bases between the germline ends. General study points: Unshared clonotypes carried lower generation probabilities than those common to all four donors.

Assay: immunoSEQ multiplex PCR; the TCRdb copy retains only in-frame clones and omits some. This table has about 1,800,000 clones, just under 95% appearing once. CD45RO-negative CD8 cells positively selected for CCR7 made up the naive population, which excluded terminally differentiated effector memory CD45RA+ cells. To note about this clone: Its matching antigen is unknown. The same CDR3 can be traced to other DNA sequences in this sample.

The sample comprised naive CD8+ T cells sorted from blood. J is TRBJ2-1 and V is TRBV6-5; TRBD1 might be the D (6 bases). This clonotype was sampled from a young man in good health. CDR3 DNA: TGTGCCAGCAGTTACTCAGGGGGTGAGCAGTTCTTC. This sequence encodes CASSYSGGEQFF.